The rows below give T cell receptor beta chains drawn from one sample of a study of blood T cell repertoires in COVID-19. Repertoires were generated with immunoSEQ multiplex PCR, while TCRdb's copy carries only in-frame clones and drops some. The data contain about 59,000 clones, around 70% of them seen just once; the ten biggest clones take up approximately 15%. The sample taken for sequencing was peripheral blood. These receptors originate from an older woman with acute or convalescent COVID-19. CDR3s include the opening cysteine and the closing phenylalanine or tryptophan. Fields, in order: V gene, J gene, D gene, clone size, CDR3 protein, CDR3 DNA. D genes are given only for firm matches. Clone sizes are given selectively: once, few, many, or a class where the clone is expanded.

>TRBV24-1|TRBJ1-5|TRBD1|NA
CATSDHRTGFNQPQHF
TGTGCCACCAGTGATCATAGGACAGGTTTTAATCAGCCCCAGCATTTT
>TRBV14|TRBJ1-1|NA|NA
CASSQDQVSRMNTEAFF
TGTGCCAGCAGCCAAGATCAGGTATCGCGAATGAACACTGAAGCTTTCTTT
>TRBV7-8|TRBJ1-1|NA|NA
CASSQVHGGRTEAFF
TGTGCCAGCAGCCAGGTCCACGGGGGGCGAACTGAAGCTTTCTTT
>TRBV5-1|TRBJ1-4|TRBD1|NA
CASSRTGTNEKLFF
TGCGCCAGCAGCCGGACAGGTACTAATGAAAAACTGTTTTTT
>TRBV24-1|TRBJ2-2|NA|NA
CATSASSGELFF
TGTGCCACCAGTGCCTCTTCTGGGGAGCTGTTTTTT
>TRBV5-1|TRBJ2-1|NA|NA
CASSLGTGSYNEQFF
TGCGCCAGCAGCTTGGGCACAGGCTCCTACAATGAGCAGTTCTTC
>TRBV9|TRBJ2-3|TRBD2|NA
CASSARTSGGALSTDTQYF
TGTGCCAGCAGCGCCAGAACTAGCGGGGGGGCCCTTAGCACAGATACGCAGTATTTT
>TRBV12-3/TRBV12-4|TRBJ1-1|NA|NA
CASSFSPTEAFF
TGTGCCAGCAGTTTCTCCCCCACTGAAGCTTTCTTT
>TRBV19|TRBJ2-1|NA|NA
CASTPRGARSYNEQFF
TGTGCCAGTACCCCCCGGGGGGCCCGCTCCTACAATGAGCAGTTCTTC
>TRBV5-8|TRBJ2-3|NA|once
CASSLGDSSSTDTQYF
TGTGCCAGCAGCTTGGGCGACAGTTCTAGCACAGATACGCAGTATTTT
>TRBV18|TRBJ1-4|TRBD1|NA
CASSPQGAGEKLFF
TGTGCCAGCTCACCCCAGGGGGCAGGTGAAAAACTGTTTTTT
>TRBV7-9|TRBJ2-5|TRBD2|NA
CASSFYSGGRQETQYF
TGTGCCAGCAGCTTTTACAGCGGGGGGCGGCAAGAGACCCAGTACTTC
>TRBV5-4|TRBJ1-2|TRBD1|few
CASSLGDRGLGYTF
TGTGCCAGCAGCTTAGGGGACAGGGGGCTAGGCTACACCTTC
>TRBV24-1|TRBJ1-2|TRBD1|NA
CATSGGRGANYGYTF
TGTGCCACCAGTGGCGGCAGGGGGGCGAACTATGGCTACACCTTC
>TRBV7-8|TRBJ2-3|TRBD2|NA
CASSLGKRGGLRHSTDTQYF
TGTGCCAGCAGCTTAGGGAAGCGGGGGGGCCTCAGACATAGCACAGATACGCAGTATTTT
>TRBV13|TRBJ1-1|TRBD1|NA
CASSATGEMNTEAFF
TGTGCCAGCAGCGCGACAGGGGAAATGAACACTGAAGCTTTCTTT
>TRBV2|TRBJ1-2|NA|NA
CASRRIDSYGYTF
TGTGCCAGCCGAAGAATCGACAGCTATGGCTACACCTTC
>TRBV9|TRBJ1-1|NA|NA
CASSAEAGINTEAFF
TGTGCCAGCAGCGCTGAAGCAGGTATCAACACTGAAGCTTTCTTT
>TRBV5-1|TRBJ2-6|NA|NA
CASSSGNSGANVLTF
TGCGCCAGCAGCTCCGGGAACTCTGGGGCCAACGTCCTGACTTTC
>TRBV24-1|TRBJ2-3|TRBD2|NA
CAVGGGEGDTQYF
TGTGCCGTCGGCGGGGGTGAGGGAGATACGCAGTATTTT
>TRBV20-1|TRBJ1-4|NA|NA
CSASRTANEKLFF
TGCAGTGCTAGTAGGACAGCAAATGAAAAACTGTTTTTT
>TRBV10-3|TRBJ1-1|NA|few
CAISDSPAGRTTEAFF
TGTGCCATCAGTGATTCCCCCGCGGGGAGAACCACTGAAGCTTTCTTT
>TRBV6-5|TRBJ1-5|TRBD1|NA
CASSLTGQNQPQHF
TGTGCCAGCAGTTTGACAGGGCAAAATCAGCCCCAGCATTTT
>TRBV7-2|TRBJ2-2|NA|many
CASSLDYNTGELFF
TGTGCCAGCAGCCTGGACTATAACACCGGGGAGCTGTTTTTT
>TRBV6-1|TRBJ1-1|NA|NA
CAAGFRENTEAFF
TGTGCCGCAGGGTTTCGAGAGAACACTGAAGCTTTCTTT
>TRBV6-5|TRBJ2-5|TRBD2|NA
CASRMGGVRGETQYF
TGTGCCAGCCGGATGGGAGGGGTGAGAGGGGAGACCCAGTACTTC
>TRBV24-1|TRBJ2-1|NA|NA
CATSDLGGGNNEQFF
TGTGCCACCAGTGATTTGGGGGGCGGAAACAATGAGCAGTTCTTC